A selection of T cell receptor beta chains follows, all from one sample in a study of blood T cell repertoires in COVID-19. Profiling relied on immunoSEQ multiplex PCR, and the TCRdb table lists in-frame clones only, not all of them. The data show around 200,000 clones, 70% to 80% seen once. The sequenced sample was peripheral blood. These receptor sequences come from a woman in her 40s with COVID-19, enrolled during active disease. The CDR3 runs from the conserved cysteine through the conserved F or W. D genes are given only for firm matches. Clone size is shown for a subset of rows, as once, few, many or a class of expanded clone.

CASSGTGWNEQYF TGTGCCAGCAGTGGGACAGGGTGGAACGAGCAGTACTTC TRBV3-1/TRBV3-2 . TRBD1 TRBJ2-7
CAWTGAYGYTF TGTGCCTGGACCGGTGCGTACGGCTACACCTTC TRBV30 . . TRBJ1-2
CATKGIYRGAGEAFF TGTGCCACCAAGGGCATATACAGGGGCGCCGGGGAAGCTTTCTTT TRBV6-5 . TRBD1 TRBJ1-1
CASSADRSNEQFF TGTGCCAGCAGCGCCGACAGAAGCAATGAGCAGTTCTTC TRBV9 . . TRBJ2-1
CASTQDRGYEQYF TGTGCCAGCACCCAAGACAGGGGTTACGAGCAGTACTTC TRBV2 . TRBD1 TRBJ2-7
CATSDAVGTSGYNEQFF TGTGCCACCAGTGATGCCGTTGGGACTAGCGGATACAATGAGCAGTTCTTC TRBV24-1 . TRBD2 TRBJ2-1
CASSYSLAGGPNEQFF TGTGCCAGCAGTTACTCGTTAGCGGGGGGGCCTAATGAGCAGTTCTTC TRBV6-5 . TRBD2 TRBJ2-1
CASSYDEGYYGYTF TGTGCCAGCAGTTATGATGAGGGTTACTATGGCTACACCTTC TRBV6-5 . . TRBJ1-2
CASSLGTGLAGNEQFF TGTGCCAGCAGTTTAGGGACGGGACTAGCGGGCAATGAGCAGTTCTTC TRBV11-3 . TRBD2 TRBJ2-1
CASSFTSGGTGELFF TGCGCCAGCAGCTTTACATCAGGGGGCACCGGGGAGCTGTTTTTT TRBV5-1 few TRBD1 TRBJ2-2
CASSIAAGEQFF TGTGCCAGTAGTATAGCCGCTGGCGAGCAGTTCTTC TRBV19 . . TRBJ2-1
CASSPGASGPQETQYF TGTGCCAGCAGCCCAGGGGCTAGCGGGCCTCAAGAGACCCAGTACTTC TRBV11-2 few TRBD2 TRBJ2-5
CASSLAGGQAYEQYF TGCGCCAGCAGCTTGGCCGGCGGGCAGGCCTACGAGCAGTACTTC TRBV5-1 few . TRBJ2-7
CASRRSGNEQFF TGTGCCAGCAGACGCTCGGGGAATGAGCAGTTCTTC TRBV7-9 . . TRBJ2-1
CASSESGGTEAFF TGTGCCAGCAGTGAGAGTGGGGGGACTGAAGCTTTCTTT TRBV6-1 . . TRBJ1-1
CASSEPRDSLSYEQYF TGCGCCAGCAGTGAGCCCCGGGACAGTTTATCCTACGAGCAGTACTTC TRBV10-1 . TRBD1 TRBJ2-7
CASSLLGLGGVAFF TGTGCCAGCAGTTTACTAGGTCTTGGGGGGGTTGCTTTCTTT TRBV27 . . TRBJ1-1
CASSFIRTGAGGYTF TGTGCCAGCAGCTTCATCAGAACAGGGGCGGGTGGCTACACCTTC TRBV7-2 . TRBD1 TRBJ1-2
CATSRDLAEAFF TGTGCCACCAGCAGAGATCTCGCTGAAGCTTTCTTT TRBV15 . . TRBJ1-1
CASSRNRGLAEAFF TGTGCCAGCAGCCGAAACAGGGGGCTAGCTGAAGCTTTCTTT TRBV3-1/TRBV3-2 once TRBD1 TRBJ1-1
CASSDSEGPQHF TGTGCCAGCAGTGACTCGGAGGGCCCCCAGCATTTT TRBV6-4 . . TRBJ1-5
CASSSRQGARTNYGYTF TGTGCCAGTAGTTCTAGACAGGGCGCCCGTACTAACTATGGCTACACCTTC TRBV19 . TRBD1 TRBJ1-2
CASSEFSLPHMGTGELFF TGTGCCAGCAGTGAGTTTAGCCTACCGCATATGGGCACCGGGGAGCTGTTTTTT TRBV6-1 . . TRBJ2-2
CASSQGLLSSYNSPLHF TGTGCCAGCAGCCAAGGACTGCTCAGCTCCTATAATTCACCCCTCCACTTT TRBV3-1/TRBV3-2 . . TRBJ1-6
CASSPRTHRGPNF TGTGCCAGCAGTCCCCGGACCCACCGGGGTCCGAACTTC TRBV12-3/TRBV12-4 . . TRBJ2-7
CASMRQGKSYEQYF TGTGCCAGCATGCGACAGGGAAAATCCTACGAGCAGTACTTC TRBV6-5 once TRBD1 TRBJ2-7
CAWSTGAKNIQYF TGTGCCTGGAGTACAGGAGCCAAAAACATTCAGTACTTC TRBV30 . . TRBJ2-4
CASSGDRARYGYTF TGTGCCAGCAGCGGGGACAGGGCAAGATATGGCTACACCTTC TRBV7-9 . TRBD1 TRBJ1-2
CASSFFSAERGEEKLFF TGCGCCAGCAGCTTTTTTTCGGCGGAAAGGGGTGAGGAAAAACTGTTTTTT TRBV5-1 . . TRBJ1-4
CASSLSVYNEQFF TGTGCCAGCAGCTTGTCCGTCTACAATGAGCAGTTCTTC TRBV5-6 . . TRBJ2-1
CASIGQGERSTIYF TGTGCCAGCATAGGACAGGGGGAACGAAGCACCATATATTTT TRBV6-5 . TRBD1 TRBJ1-3
CASSRLAGLGGEQFF TGTGCCAGCAGTAGACTAGCGGGGCTAGGGGGTGAGCAGTTCTTC TRBV6-5 . TRBD2 TRBJ2-1
CASSFVAGGDTQYF TGCGCCAGCAGCTTTGTAGCGGGAGGCGATACGCAGTATTTT TRBV5-1 . TRBD2 TRBJ2-3
CASSSGTGPYEQYF TGTGCCAGCAGCTCAGGGACAGGGCCCTACGAGCAGTACTTC TRBV7-8 . TRBD1 TRBJ2-7
CASSLGGQYYEQYF TGTGCCAGCAGCTTAGGGGGACAATACTACGAGCAGTACTTC TRBV7-9 . . TRBJ2-7